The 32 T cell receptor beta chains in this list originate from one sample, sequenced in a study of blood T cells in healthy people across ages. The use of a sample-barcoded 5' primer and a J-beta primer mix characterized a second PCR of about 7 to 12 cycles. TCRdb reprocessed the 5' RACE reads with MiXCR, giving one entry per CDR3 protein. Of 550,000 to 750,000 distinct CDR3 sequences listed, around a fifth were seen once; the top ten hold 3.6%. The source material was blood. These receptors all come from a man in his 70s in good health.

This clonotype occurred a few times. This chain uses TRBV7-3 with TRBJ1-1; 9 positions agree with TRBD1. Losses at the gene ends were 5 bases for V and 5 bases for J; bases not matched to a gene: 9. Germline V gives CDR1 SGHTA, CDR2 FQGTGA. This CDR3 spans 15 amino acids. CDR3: CASSPNRGLETEAFF. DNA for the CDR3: TGTGCCAGCAGCCCAAACAGGGGGCTGGAGACTGAAGCTTTCTTT.

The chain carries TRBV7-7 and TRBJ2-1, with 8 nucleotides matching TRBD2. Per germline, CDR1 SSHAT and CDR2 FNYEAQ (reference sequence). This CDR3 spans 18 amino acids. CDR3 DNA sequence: TGTGCTACCTCGGGGGGACTAGGGCCACTCTACTCCTACAATGAGCAGTTCTTC. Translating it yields CATSGGLGPLYSYNEQFF.

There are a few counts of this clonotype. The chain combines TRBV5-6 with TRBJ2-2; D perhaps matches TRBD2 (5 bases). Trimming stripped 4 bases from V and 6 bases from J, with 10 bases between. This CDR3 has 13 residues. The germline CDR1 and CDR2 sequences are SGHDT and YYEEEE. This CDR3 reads CASSILAPGELFF. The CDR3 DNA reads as TGTGCCAGCAGCATCTTAGCGCCCGGGGAGCTGTTTTTT.

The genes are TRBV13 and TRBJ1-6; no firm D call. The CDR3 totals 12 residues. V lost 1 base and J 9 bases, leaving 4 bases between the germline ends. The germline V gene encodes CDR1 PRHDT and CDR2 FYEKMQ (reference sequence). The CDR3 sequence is CASSLVPSPLHF. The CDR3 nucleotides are TGTGCCAGCAGCTTAGTACCTTCACCCCTCCACTTT.

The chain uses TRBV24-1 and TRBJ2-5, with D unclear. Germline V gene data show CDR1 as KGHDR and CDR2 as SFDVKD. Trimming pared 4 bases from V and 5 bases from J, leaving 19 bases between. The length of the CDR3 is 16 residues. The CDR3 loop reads CATSEPDRHTRETQYF. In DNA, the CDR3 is TGTGCCACCAGTGAACCGGACCGTCACACTCGGGAGACCCAGTACTTC.

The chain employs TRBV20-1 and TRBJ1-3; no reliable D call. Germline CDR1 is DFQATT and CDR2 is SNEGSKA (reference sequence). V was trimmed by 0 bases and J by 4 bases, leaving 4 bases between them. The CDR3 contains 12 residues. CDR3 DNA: TGCAGTGCTAGAGAACTCGGAAACACCATATATTTT. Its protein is CSARELGNTIYF.

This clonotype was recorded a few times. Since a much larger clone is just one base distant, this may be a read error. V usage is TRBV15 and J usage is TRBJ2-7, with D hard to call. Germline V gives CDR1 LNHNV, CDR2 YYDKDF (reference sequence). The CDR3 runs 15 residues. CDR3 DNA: TGTGCCACCAGCAGAGATGTAGAAGGGTATGACGAGCAGTGCTTC. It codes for CATSRDVEGYDEQCF.

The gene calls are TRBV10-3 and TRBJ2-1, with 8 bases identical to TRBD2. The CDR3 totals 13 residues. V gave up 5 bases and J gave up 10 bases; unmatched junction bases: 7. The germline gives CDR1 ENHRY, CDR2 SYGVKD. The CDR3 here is CAISSGRENEQFF. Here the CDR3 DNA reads TGTGCCATCAGTAGCGGGAGAGAGAACGAGCAGTTCTTC.

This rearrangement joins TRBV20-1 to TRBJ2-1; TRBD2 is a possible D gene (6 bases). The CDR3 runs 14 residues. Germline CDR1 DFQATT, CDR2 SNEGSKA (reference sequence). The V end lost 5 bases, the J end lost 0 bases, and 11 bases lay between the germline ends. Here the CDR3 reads CSALGGGSYNEQFF. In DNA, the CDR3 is TGCAGTGCTCTCGGGGGAGGCTCCTACAATGAGCAGTTCTTC.

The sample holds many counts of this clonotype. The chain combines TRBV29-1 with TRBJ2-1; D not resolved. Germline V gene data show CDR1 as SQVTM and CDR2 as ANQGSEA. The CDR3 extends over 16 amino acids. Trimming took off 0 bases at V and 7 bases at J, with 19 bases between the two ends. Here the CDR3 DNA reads TGCAGCGTTGAAGATTTAAGAGACCGCAAACGTAATGAGCAGTTCTTC. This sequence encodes CSVEDLRDRKRNEQFF.

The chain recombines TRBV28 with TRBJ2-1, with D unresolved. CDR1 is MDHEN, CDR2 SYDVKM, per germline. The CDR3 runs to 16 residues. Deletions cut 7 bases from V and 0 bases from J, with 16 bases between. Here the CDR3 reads CASTPLGESSYNEQFF. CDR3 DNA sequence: TGTGCCAGCACCCCTCTTGGCGAGAGCTCCTACAATGAGCAGTTCTTC.

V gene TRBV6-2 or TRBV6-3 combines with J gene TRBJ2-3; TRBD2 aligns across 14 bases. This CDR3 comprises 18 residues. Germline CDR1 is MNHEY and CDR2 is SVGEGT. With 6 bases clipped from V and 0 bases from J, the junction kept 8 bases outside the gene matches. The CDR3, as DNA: TGTGCCAGCAGAACCGGGACTAGCGGGAGCAGGAGCACAGATACGCAGTATTTT. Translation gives CASRTGTSGSRSTDTQYF.

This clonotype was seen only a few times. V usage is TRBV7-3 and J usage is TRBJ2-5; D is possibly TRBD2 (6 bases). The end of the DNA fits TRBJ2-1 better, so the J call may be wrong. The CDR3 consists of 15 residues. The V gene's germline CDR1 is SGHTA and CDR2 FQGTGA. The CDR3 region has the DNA TGTGCCAGCAGCTTAGGTGGCGGGACGTACAATGAGCAGTTCTTC. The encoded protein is CASSLGGGTYNEQFF.

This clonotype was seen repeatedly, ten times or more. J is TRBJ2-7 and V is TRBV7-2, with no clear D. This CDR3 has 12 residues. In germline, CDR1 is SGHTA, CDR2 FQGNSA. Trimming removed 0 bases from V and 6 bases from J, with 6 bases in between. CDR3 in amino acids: CASSLAGLEQYF. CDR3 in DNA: TGTGCCAGCAGCTTAGCGGGTCTCGAGCAGTACTTC.

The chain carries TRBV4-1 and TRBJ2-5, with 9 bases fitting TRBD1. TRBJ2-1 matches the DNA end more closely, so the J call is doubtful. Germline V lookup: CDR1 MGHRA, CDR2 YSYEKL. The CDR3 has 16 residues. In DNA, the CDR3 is TGCGCCAGCAGCCAACATACGGGACAGGGATACAATGAGCAGTTCTTC. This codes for CASSQHTGQGYNEQFF.

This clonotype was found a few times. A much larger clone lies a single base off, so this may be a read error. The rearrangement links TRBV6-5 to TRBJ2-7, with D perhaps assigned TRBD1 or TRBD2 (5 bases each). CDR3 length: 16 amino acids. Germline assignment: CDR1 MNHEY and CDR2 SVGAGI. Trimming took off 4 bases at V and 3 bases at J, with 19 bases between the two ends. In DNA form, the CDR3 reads TGTGCCAGCAGTTCCGAGGGGCTAACGGGCAACTACGAGCAGTACTTC. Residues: CASSSEGLTGNYEQYF.

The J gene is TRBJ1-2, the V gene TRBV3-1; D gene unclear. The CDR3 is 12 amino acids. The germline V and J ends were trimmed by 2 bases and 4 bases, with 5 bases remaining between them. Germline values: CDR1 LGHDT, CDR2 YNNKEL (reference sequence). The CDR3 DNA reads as TGTGCCAGCAGCCAACAGTTCTATGGCTACACCTTC. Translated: CASSQQFYGYTF.

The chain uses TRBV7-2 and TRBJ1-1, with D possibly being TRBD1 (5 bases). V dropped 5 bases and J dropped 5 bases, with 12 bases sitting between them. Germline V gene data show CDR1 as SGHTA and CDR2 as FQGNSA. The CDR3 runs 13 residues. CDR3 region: CASSEGYRTEAFF. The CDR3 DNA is TGTGCCAGCAGCGAGGGGTATAGAACTGAAGCTTTCTTT.

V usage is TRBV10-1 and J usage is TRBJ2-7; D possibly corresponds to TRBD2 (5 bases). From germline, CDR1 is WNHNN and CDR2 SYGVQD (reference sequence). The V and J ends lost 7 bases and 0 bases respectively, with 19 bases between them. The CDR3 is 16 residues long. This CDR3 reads CASIRPRERSSYEQYF. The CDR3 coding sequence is TGCGCCAGCATCCGCCCGCGCGAGCGGAGCTCCTACGAGCAGTACTTC.

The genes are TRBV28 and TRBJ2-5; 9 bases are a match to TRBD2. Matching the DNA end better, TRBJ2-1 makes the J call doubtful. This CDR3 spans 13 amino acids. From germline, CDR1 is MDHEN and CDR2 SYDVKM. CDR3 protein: CASTPAGGNEQFF. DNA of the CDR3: TGTGCCAGCACGCCGGCGGGAGGGAATGAGCAGTTCTTC.

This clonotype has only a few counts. Written as DNA, the CDR3 is TGTGCCAGCAGCGCGACAGGGGTTGCCTACGAGCAGTACTTC. Its translation: CASSATGVAYEQYF. V is TRBV9 and J is TRBJ2-7; 8 bases fit TRBD1. Germline CDR1 reads SGDLS; CDR2 reads YYNGEE. The CDR3 length is 14 residues. Trimming removed 3 bases from V and 2 bases from J; junction bases left unmatched: 4. Supplemented by reference TRBV9 and TRBJ2-7, the full variable domain reads DSGVTQTPKHLITATGQRVTLRCSPRSGDLSVYWYQQSLDQGLQFLIQYYNGEERAKGNILERFSAQQFPDLHSELNLSSLELGDSALYFCASSATGVAYEQYFGPGTRLTVT.

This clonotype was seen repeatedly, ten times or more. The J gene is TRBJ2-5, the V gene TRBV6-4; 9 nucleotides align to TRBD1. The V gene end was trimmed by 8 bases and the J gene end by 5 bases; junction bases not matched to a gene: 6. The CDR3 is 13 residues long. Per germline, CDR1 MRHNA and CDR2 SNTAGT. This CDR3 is CASPIDRGETQYF. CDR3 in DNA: TGTGCCAGCCCAATCGACAGGGGGGAGACCCAGTACTTC.

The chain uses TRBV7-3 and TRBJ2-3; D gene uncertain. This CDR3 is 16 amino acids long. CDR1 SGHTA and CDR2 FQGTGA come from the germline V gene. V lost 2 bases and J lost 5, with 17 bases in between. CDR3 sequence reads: CASSLRSRTRGDTQYF. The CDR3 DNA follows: TGTGCCAGCAGCTTACGATCGCGGACCCGAGGAGATACGCAGTATTTT.

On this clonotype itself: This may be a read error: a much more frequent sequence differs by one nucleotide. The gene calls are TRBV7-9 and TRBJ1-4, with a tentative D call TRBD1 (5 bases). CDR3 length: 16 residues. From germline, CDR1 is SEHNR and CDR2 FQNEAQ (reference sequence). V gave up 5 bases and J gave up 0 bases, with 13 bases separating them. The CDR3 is CASSTGAGTTNEKLFF. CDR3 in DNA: TGTGCCAGCAGCACCGGGGCGGGGACAACTAATGAAAAACTGTTTTTT.

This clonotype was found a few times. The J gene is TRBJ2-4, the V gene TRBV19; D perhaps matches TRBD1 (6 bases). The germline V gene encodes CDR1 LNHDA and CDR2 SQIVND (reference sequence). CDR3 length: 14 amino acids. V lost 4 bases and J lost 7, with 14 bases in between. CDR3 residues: CASSTTGFENIQYF. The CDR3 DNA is TGTGCCAGTAGTACCACAGGGTTCGAGAACATTCAGTACTTC.

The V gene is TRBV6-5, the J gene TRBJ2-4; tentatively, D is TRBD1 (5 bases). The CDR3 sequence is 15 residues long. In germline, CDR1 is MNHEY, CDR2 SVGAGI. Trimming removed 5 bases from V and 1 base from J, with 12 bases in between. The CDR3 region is CASSPQGVAKNIQYF. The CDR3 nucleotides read TGTGCCAGCAGTCCCCAAGGGGTTGCCAAAAACATTCAGTACTTC.

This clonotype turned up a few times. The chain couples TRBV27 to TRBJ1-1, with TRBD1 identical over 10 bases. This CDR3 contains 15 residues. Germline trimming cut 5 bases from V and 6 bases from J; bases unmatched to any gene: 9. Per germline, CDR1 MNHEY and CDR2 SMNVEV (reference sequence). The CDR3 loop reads CASSRETGGAAEAFF. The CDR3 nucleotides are TGTGCCAGCAGTAGAGAGACAGGGGGCGCGGCTGAAGCTTTCTTT.

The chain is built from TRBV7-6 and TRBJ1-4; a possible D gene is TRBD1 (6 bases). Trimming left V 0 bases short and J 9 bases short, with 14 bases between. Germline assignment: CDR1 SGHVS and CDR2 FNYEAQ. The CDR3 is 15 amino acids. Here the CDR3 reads CASSLAVGARQKLFF. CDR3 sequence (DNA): TGTGCCAGCAGCTTAGCGGTGGGGGCGCGTCAAAAACTGTTTTTT.

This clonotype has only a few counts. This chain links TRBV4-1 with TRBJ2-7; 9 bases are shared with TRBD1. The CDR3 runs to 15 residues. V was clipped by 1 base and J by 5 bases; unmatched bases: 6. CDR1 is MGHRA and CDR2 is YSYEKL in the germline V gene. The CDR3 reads CASSQGGTGFDEQYF. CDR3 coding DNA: TGCGCCAGCAGCCAAGGGGGGACAGGGTTCGACGAGCAGTACTTC.

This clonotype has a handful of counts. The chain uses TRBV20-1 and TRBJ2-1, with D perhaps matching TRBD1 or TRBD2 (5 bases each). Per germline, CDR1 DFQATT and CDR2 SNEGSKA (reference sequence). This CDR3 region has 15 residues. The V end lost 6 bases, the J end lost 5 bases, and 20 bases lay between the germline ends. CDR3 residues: CSAQPGTPKNNEQFF. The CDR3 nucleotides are TGCAGTGCGCAACCCGGGACCCCGAAAAACAATGAGCAGTTCTTC.

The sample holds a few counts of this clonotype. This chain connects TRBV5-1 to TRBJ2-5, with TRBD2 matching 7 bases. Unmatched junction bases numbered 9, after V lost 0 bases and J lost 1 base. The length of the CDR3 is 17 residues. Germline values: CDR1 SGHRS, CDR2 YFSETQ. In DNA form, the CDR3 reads TGCGCCAGCAGCTTGGTTGCCGGGAGGCCGTTCCAAGAGACCCAGTACTTC. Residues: CASSLVAGRPFQETQYF. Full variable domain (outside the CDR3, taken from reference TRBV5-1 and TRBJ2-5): KAGVTQTPRYLIKTRGQQVTLSCSPISGHRSVSWYQQTPGQGLQFLFEYFSETQRNKGNFPGRFSGRQFSNSRSEMNVSTLELGDSALYLCASSLVAGRPFQETQYFGPGTRLLVL.

This chain's CDR3 is CASSNLGLTNTGELFF. The CDR3 DNA reads as TGCGCCAGCAGCAACCTGGGACTTACTAACACCGGGGAGCTGTTTTTT. This chain connects TRBV5-1 to TRBJ2-2, with D perhaps matching TRBD2 (6 bases). Trimming cost V 4 bases and J 2 bases, with 15 bases left between them. The CDR3 has 16 residues. Germline lookup yields CDR1 SGHRS and CDR2 YFSETQ.